This T cell receptor beta chain was observed in a study of OX40 agonist ivuxolimab in advanced cancers. Whole-study findings and limits: The antigens recognized by the expanded peripheral T cells, that is their antigen specificity, were not determined. CD8+ T cells showed, on average, more clonal expansion than CD4+ cells.

Method: immunoSEQ multiplex PCR; TCRdb's copy keeps in-frame clones and lacks some. The data show 77,000 or so clones, about 89% seen once. For this clone: Antigen: not known.

V was trimmed by 8 bases and J by 0 bases, leaving 10 bases between them. Germline CDR1 and CDR2: MNHNS and SASEGT. The length of the CDR3 is 13 residues. The sequencing here drew on CD4+ or CD8+ T cells sorted from blood, taken in a trial of the OX40 agonist ivuxolimab. This chain uses TRBV6-1 with TRBJ1-1, with D perhaps TRBD1 (6 bases). The TCR originated in an adult with an advanced solid tumor such as melanoma, head and neck, liver or kidney cancer. CDR3 amino acids: CASSGAVNTEAFF. The CDR3 DNA follows: TGTGCCAGCTCGGGGGCCGTGAACACTGAAGCTTTCTTT.